The clone carrying this TCR beta chain was observed a single time. The J segment lost 5 bases and the V segment lost 6 bases, leaving 4 bases of the junction unmatched. This CDR3 spans 12 amino acids. Germline-derived CDR1 and CDR2 are SGHRS and YFSETQ. Clones were sequenced by immunoSEQ multiplex PCR, and TCRdb holds only the in-frame ones, with some missing. The data contain around 230,000 clones, about nine tenths of them seen just once; the ten biggest clones take up 7.2%. The entry originates in a study of blood T cell repertoires in COVID-19. The sequencing input was peripheral blood. The TCR originated in a man aged 60-69 years who had recovered from COVID-19. The chain combines TRBV5-1 with TRBJ2-5, with 7 bases that match TRBD2. In DNA form, the CDR3 reads TGCGCCAGCAAGGGAGGGTTCGAGACCCAGTACTTC. Translation: CASKGGFETQYF.